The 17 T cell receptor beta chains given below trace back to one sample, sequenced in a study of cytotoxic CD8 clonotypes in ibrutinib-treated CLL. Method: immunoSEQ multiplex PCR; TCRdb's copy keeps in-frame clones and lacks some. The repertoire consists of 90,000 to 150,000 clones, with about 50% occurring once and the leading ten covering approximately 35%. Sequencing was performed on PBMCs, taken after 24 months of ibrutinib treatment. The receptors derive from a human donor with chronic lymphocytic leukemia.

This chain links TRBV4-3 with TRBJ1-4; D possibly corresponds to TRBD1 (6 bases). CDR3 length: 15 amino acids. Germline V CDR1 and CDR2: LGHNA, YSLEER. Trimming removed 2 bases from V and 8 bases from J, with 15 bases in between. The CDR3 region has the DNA TGCGCCAGCAGCCAATCCGGAGGGGGGTCCGAAAAACTGTTTTTT. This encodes CASSQSGGGSEKLFF.

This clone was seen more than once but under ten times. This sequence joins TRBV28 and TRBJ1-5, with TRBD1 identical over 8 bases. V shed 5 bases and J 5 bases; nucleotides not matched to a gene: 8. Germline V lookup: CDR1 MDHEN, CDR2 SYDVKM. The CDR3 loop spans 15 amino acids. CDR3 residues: CASSGISGGDQPQHF. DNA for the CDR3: TGTGCCAGCAGTGGGATCTCAGGGGGCGATCAGCCCCAGCATTTT.

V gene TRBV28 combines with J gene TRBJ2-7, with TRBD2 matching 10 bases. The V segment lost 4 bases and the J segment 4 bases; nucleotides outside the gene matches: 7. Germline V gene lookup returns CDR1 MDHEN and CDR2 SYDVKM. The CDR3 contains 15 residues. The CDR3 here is CASSSPGLASYEQYF. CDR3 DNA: TGTGCCAGCAGTTCGCCGGGACTAGCGAGTTACGAGCAGTACTTC.

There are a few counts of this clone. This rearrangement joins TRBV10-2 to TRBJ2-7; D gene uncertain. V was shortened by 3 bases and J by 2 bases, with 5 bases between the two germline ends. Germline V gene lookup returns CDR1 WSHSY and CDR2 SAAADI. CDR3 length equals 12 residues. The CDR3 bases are TGCGCCAGCAGTGAAGAGACCTACGAGCAGTACTTC. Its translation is CASSEETYEQYF.

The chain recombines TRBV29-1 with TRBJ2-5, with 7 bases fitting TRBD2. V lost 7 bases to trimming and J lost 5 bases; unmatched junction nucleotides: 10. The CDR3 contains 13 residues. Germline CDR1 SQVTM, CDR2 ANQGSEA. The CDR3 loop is CSAARGEGETQYF. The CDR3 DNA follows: TGCAGCGCAGCCCGGGGGGAAGGGGAGACCCAGTACTTC.

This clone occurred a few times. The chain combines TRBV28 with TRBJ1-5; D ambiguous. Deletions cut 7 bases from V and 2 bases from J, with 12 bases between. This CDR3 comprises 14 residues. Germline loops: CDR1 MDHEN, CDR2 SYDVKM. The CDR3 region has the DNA TGTGCCAGCATGCAACGAGGAGGCAATCAGCCCCAGCATTTT. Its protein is CASMQRGGNQPQHF.

CDR3 coding DNA: TGTGCCTGGACCGTGGGGGGGGTCAATGAGCAGTTCTTC. Translated: CAWTVGGVNEQFF. The V call is TRBV30, the J call TRBJ2-1; 7 nucleotides line up with TRBD2. The CDR3 is 13 amino acids. Trimming at V came to 4 bases and at J to 6 bases, leaving 6 bases not matched to a gene. Germline lookup yields CDR1 GTSNPN and CDR2 SVGIG (reference sequence).

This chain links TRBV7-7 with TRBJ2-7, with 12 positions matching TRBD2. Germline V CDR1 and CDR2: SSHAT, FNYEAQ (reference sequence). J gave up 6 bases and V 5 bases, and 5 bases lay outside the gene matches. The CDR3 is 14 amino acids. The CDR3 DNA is TGTGCCAGCAGCCAACTAGCGGGGGGCACCGAGCAGTACTTC. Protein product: CASSQLAGGTEQYF.

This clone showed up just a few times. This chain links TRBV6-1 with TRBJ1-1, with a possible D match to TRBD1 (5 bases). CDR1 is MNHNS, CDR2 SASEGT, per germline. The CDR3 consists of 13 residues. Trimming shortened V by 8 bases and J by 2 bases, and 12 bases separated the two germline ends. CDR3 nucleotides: TGTGCCAGCTTGGGACGGAGTAACACTGAAGCTTTCTTT. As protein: CASLGRSNTEAFF.

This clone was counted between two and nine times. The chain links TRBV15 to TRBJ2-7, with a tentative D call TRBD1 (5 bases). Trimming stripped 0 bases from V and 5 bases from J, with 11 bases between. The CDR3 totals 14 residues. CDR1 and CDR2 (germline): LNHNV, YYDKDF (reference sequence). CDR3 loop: CATSRDQGFDEQYF. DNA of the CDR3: TGTGCCACCAGCAGAGATCAGGGTTTCGACGAGCAGTACTTC.

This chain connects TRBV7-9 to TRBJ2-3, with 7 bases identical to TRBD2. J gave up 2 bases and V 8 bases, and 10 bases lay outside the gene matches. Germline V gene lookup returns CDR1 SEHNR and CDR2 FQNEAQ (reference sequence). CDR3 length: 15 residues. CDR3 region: CASLEIGGNTDTQYF. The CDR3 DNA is TGTGCCAGCCTGGAGATCGGGGGGAACACAGATACGCAGTATTTT.

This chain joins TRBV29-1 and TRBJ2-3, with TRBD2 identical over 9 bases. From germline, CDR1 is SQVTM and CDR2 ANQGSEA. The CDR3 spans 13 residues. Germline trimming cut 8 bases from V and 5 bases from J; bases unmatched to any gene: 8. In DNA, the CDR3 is TGCAGCTTTCTAGCGGGAAGTATAGATACGCAGTATTTT. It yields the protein CSFLAGSIDTQYF.

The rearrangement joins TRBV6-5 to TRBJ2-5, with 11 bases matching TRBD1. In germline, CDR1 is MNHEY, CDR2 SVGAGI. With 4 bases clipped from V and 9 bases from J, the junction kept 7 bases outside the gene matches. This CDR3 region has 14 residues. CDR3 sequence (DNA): TGTGCCAGCAGTTGGGACAGGGGGTTCCGGGCCCAGTACTTC. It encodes CASSWDRGFRAQYF.

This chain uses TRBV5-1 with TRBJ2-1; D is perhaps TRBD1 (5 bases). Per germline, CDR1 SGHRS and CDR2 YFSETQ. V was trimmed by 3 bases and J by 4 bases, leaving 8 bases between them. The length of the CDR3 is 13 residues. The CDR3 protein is CASSSTEYNEQFF. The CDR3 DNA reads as TGCGCCAGCAGCTCGACAGAATACAATGAGCAGTTCTTC.

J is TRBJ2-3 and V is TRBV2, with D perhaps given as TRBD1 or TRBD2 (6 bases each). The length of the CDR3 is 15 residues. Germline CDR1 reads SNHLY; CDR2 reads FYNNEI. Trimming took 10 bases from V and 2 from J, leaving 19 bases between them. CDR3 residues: CATALDGGPTDTQYF. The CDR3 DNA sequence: TGTGCCACCGCATTAGATGGGGGGCCCACAGATACGCAGTATTTT. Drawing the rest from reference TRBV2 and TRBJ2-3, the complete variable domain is EPEVTQTPSHQVTQMGQEVILRCVPISNHLYFYWYRQILGQKVEFLVSFYNNEISEKSEIFDDQFSVERPDGSNFTLKIRSTKLEDSAMYFCATALDGGPTDTQYFGPGTRLTVL.

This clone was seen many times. CDR3 DNA sequence: TGTGCCAGCAGTTTGCGGGATACGCAGTATTTT. Amino acid sequence: CASSLRDTQYF. The V gene is TRBV28, the J gene TRBJ2-3, with D unresolved. V lost 3 bases, J lost 6 bases, and 4 bases lay in between. Per the germline V gene, CDR1 is MDHEN and CDR2 is SYDVKM. The CDR3 totals 11 residues.

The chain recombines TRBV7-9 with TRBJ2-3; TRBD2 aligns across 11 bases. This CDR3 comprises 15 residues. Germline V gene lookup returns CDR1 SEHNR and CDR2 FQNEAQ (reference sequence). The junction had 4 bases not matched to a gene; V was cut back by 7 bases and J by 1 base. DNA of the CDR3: TGTGCCAGCACCCTTAGCGGGGGGGGCACAGATACGCAGTATTTT. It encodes CASTLSGGGTDTQYF.